This TCR beta chain was identified in a study of cytomegalovirus exposure and HLA in healthy donors. In the study overall: Within the Caucasian-associated ancestry cluster were around four fifths of the roughly 380 genotyped donors.

The CDR3 sequence is 16 residues long. CDR1 is LNHNV and CDR2 is YYDKDF in the germline V gene (reference sequence). Losses at the gene ends were 3 bases for V and 1 base for J; bases not matched to a gene: 5. With 60 Vbeta and 13 Jbeta primers, the PCR was carried out. TCRdb keeps only in-frame clones here, not all; method: immunoSEQ multiplex PCR. The table has approximately 120,000 clones, 60% to 85% seen once. The chain couples TRBV15 to TRBJ2-1; 8 positions agree with TRBD2. This receptor was identified in a female donor in good health and CMV-seronegative. The sequenced material came from PBMCs. Written as DNA, the CDR3 is TGTGCCACCAGCAGTGGAATAGCGGGGTCCTACAATGAGCAGTTCTTC. Translation gives CATSSGIAGSYNEQFF.